A selection of T cell receptor delta chains follows, all from one sample in a study of gamma-delta chains in newborns, infants, children. TCRdb called clones from the reads again using CATT. The sample consists of roughly 5,300 delta-chain clones, roughly 14% of them appearing once. This specimen consisted of blood, obtained at baseline. The source of these receptors is a child who was a newborn, infant or young child, either healthy, febrile or measles-vaccinated (not recorded which). Both conserved end residues are part of each CDR3. A D gene is named only where the DNA matches it firmly. Not every row has a clone size; where given, it reads once, few, many or a size class.

len: 27
abundance: -
d_gene: TRDD3
v_gene: TRDV1
j_gene: TRDJ1
CDR3aa: CALGEMFPTFTGGYAVHSSRDTDKLIF
CDR3nt: TGTGCTCTTGGGGAAATGTTCCCTACCTTCACTGGGGGATACGCGGTGCACTCCTCCAGGGACACCGATAAACTCATCTTC

len: 21
abundance: medium-sized
d_gene: TRDD3
v_gene: TRDV1
j_gene: TRDJ1
CDR3aa: CALGDPPFPFLLLGDTDKLIF
CDR3nt: TGTGCTCTTGGGGACCCGCCTTTCCCATTCCTTCTACTGGGGGATACCGATAAACTCATCTTT

len: 21
abundance: large
d_gene: TRDD3
v_gene: TRDV2
j_gene: TRDJ3
CDR3aa: CACDSSVLLGDMTWDTRQMFF
CDR3nt: TGTGCCTGTGACAGCTCGGTCCTACTGGGGGATATGACCTGGGACACCCGACAGATGTTTTTC

len: 18
abundance: many
d_gene: -
v_gene: TRDV2
j_gene: TRDJ1
CDR3aa: CACDTVELGNSYTDKLIF
CDR3nt: TGTGCCTGTGACACGGTGGAACTGGGGAATAGTTACACCGATAAACTCATCTTT

len: 21
abundance: -
d_gene: TRDD3
v_gene: TRDV1
j_gene: TRDJ1
CDR3aa: CALGELVTVNWGIRRADKLIF
CDR3nt: TGTGCTCTTGGGGAACTTGTCACCGTAAACTGGGGGATACGAAGGGCCGATAAACTCATCTTT

len: 18
abundance: few
d_gene: TRDD3
v_gene: TRDV1
j_gene: TRDJ1
CDR3aa: CALGERGLLGAYTDKLIF
CDR3nt: TGTGCTCTTGGGGAACGAGGGCTACTGGGGGCTTACACCGATAAACTCATCTTT

len: 13
abundance: medium-sized
d_gene: TRDD3
v_gene: TRDV2
j_gene: TRDJ1
CDR3aa: CACDALGDTGLIF
CDR3nt: TGTGCCTGTGACGCTCTGGGGGATACGGGACTCATCTTT

len: 20
abundance: -
d_gene: TRDD3
v_gene: TRDV3
j_gene: TRDJ1
CDR3aa: CAFLNSYWGIKGARTDKLIF
CDR3nt: TGTGCCTTCCTAAATTCCTACTGGGGGATAAAGGGAGCGAGGACCGATAAACTCATCTTT

len: 23
abundance: -
d_gene: TRDD3
v_gene: TRDV1
j_gene: TRDJ1
CDR3aa: CALGTFLRWIPASLLGFTDKLIF
CDR3nt: TGTGCTCTTGGGACGTTTCTTCGATGGATCCCGGCGTCCCTACTGGGGTTCACCGATAAACTCATCTTT

len: 23
abundance: -
d_gene: -
v_gene: TRDV1
j_gene: TRDJ1
CDR3aa: CALGELRSRLSPLHPPNTDKLIF
CDR3nt: TGTGCTCTTGGGGAACTAAGGAGCCGACTGTCTCCGCTACACCCACCCAACACCGATAAACTCATCTTT

len: 18
abundance: -
d_gene: -
v_gene: TRDV2
j_gene: TRDJ3
CDR3aa: CACDTAWGDSWDTRQMFF
CDR3nt: TGTGCCTGTGACACAGCGTGGGGCGACTCCTGGGACACCCGACAGATGTTTTTC

len: 15
abundance: large
d_gene: -
v_gene: TRDV2
j_gene: TRDJ1
CDR3aa: CACDDMGQDTDKLIF
CDR3nt: TGTGCCTGTGACGACATGGGGCAGGACACCGATAAACTCATCTTT

len: 12
abundance: -
d_gene: -
v_gene: TRDV1
j_gene: TRDJ1
CDR3aa: CALGVSPRKLIF
CDR3nt: TGTGCTCTTGGGGTTAGTCCCCGTAAACTCATCTTT

len: 17
abundance: medium-sized
d_gene: TRDD3
v_gene: TRDV2
j_gene: TRDJ1
CDR3aa: CACDTVLGDRNTDKLIF
CDR3nt: TGTGCCTGTGACACCGTTCTGGGGGATAGGAACACCGATAAACTCATCTTT

len: 20
abundance: medium-sized
d_gene: TRDD3
v_gene: TRDV2
j_gene: TRDJ3
CDR3aa: CACDTILGEKRAWDTRQMFF
CDR3nt: TGTGCCTGTGACACCATACTGGGGGAAAAAAGGGCCTGGGACACCCGACAGATGTTTTTC

len: 19
abundance: few
d_gene: TRDD3
v_gene: TRDV2
j_gene: TRDJ3
CDR3aa: CACDTVILGDILDTRQMFF
CDR3nt: TGTGCCTGTGACACCGTTATACTGGGGGATATTTTGGACACCCGACAGATGTTTTTC

len: 21
abundance: medium-sized
d_gene: TRDD3
v_gene: TRDV2
j_gene: TRDJ3
CDR3aa: CACDIVLGAVNSSWDTRQMFF
CDR3nt: TGTGCCTGTGACATTGTACTGGGGGCCGTTAATAGCTCCTGGGACACCCGACAGATGTTTTTC

len: 18
abundance: few
d_gene: TRDD3
v_gene: TRDV2
j_gene: TRDJ1
CDR3aa: CACDILLSTGGFGNKLIF
CDR3nt: TGTGCCTGTGACATACTCCTCAGTACTGGGGGATTTGGCAATAAGCTCATCTTT

len: 20
abundance: few
d_gene: TRDD3
v_gene: TRDV1
j_gene: TRDJ1
CDR3aa: CALGDRITLGDIFYTDKLIF
CDR3nt: TGTGCTCTTGGGGACCGCATAACCCTGGGGGATATTTTTTACACCGATAAACTCATCTTT

len: 19
abundance: -
d_gene: TRDD3
v_gene: TRDV2
j_gene: TRDJ1
CDR3aa: CACGTLLGDTRSATDKLIF
CDR3nt: TGTGCCTGTGGCACGCTACTGGGGGATACGCGCTCGGCCACCGATAAACTCATCTTT

len: 14
abundance: few
d_gene: TRDD3
v_gene: TRDV2
j_gene: TRDJ1
CDR3aa: CACDTLGGKDKLIF
CDR3nt: TGTGCCTGTGACACACTGGGGGGTAAAGATAAACTCATCTTT

len: 26
abundance: -
d_gene: TRDD3
v_gene: TRDV2
j_gene: TRDJ1
CDR3aa: CACDTVVFSYEELGDRGGPHTDKLIF
CDR3nt: TGTGCCTGTGATACCGTGGTTTTCTCCTACGAGGAACTGGGGGATAGAGGGGGCCCTCACACCGATAAACTCATCTTT

len: 18
abundance: medium-sized
d_gene: TRDD3
v_gene: TRDV2
j_gene: TRDJ3
CDR3aa: CACDSTGGYSWDTRQMFF
CDR3nt: TGTGCCTGTGACTCTACTGGGGGATACTCCTGGGACACCCGACAGATGTTTTTC

len: 16
abundance: medium-sized
d_gene: TRDD3
v_gene: TRDV1
j_gene: TRDJ1
CDR3aa: CALGEPTRWGISKLIF
CDR3nt: TGTGCTCTTGGGGAACCCACCAGGTGGGGGATCTCTAAACTCATCTTT

len: 20
abundance: medium-sized
d_gene: TRDD3
v_gene: TRDV2
j_gene: TRDJ1
CDR3aa: CACEGMTLGDPRAYTDKLIF
CDR3nt: TGTGCCTGTGAGGGGATGACACTGGGGGATCCACGCGCGTACACCGATAAACTCATCTTT

len: 17
abundance: medium-sized
d_gene: -
v_gene: TRDV2
j_gene: TRDJ3
CDR3aa: CACDFPNPSWDTRQMFF
CDR3nt: TGTGCCTGTGACTTCCCTAACCCCTCCTGGGACACCCGACAGATGTTTTTC